Below are 8 T cell receptor beta chains sequenced from a single sample in a study of beta chain features in type 1 diabetes. These receptors' antigens are unknown. The study, taken as a whole, reports: Among all four CD4+ subsets, Type 1 diabetes patients had TCRB CDR3s that were moderately but significantly shorter.

Sequenced material consisted of expressed TCRB transcripts (all of the isolated RNA was reverse transcribed). The assay was immunoSEQ multiplex PCR, and TCRdb's table has in-frame clones only and misses some. The sample holds about 120,000 clones, 16% seen once. The sequenced sample consisted of central memory CD4+ T cells from blood. The receptor set was obtained from a man aged 25-45 years with type 1 diabetes.

This clone showed up just a few times. The chain has TRBV5-4 and TRBJ1-6; TRBD1 agrees at 8 bases. Germline CDR1 and CDR2: SGHNT and YYREEE (reference sequence). V was clipped by 0 bases and J by 9 bases; unmatched bases: 8. The CDR3 contains 16 residues. The CDR3: CASSLARTGFTSPLHF. Written as DNA, the CDR3 is TGTGCCAGCAGCTTGGCCCGGACAGGGTTTACTTCACCCCTCCACTTT.

The chain carries TRBV30 and TRBJ1-6; D is undetermined. CDR1 is GTSNPN and CDR2 is SVGIG in the germline V gene (reference sequence). This CDR3 has 12 residues. This CDR3 reads CGCGRTNSPLHF. The CDR3 bases are TGTGGGTGTGGGCGGACTAATTCACCCCTCCACTTT.

The rearrangement uses TRBV7-9 and TRBJ2-5; D may match TRBD1 or TRBD2 (5 bases each). This CDR3 is 13 amino acids long. The V end lost 1 base, the J end lost 5 bases, and 8 bases lay between the germline ends. From germline, CDR1 is SEHNR and CDR2 FQNEAQ (reference sequence). The CDR3 here is CASSLVGDETQYF. CDR3 nucleotides: TGTGCCAGCAGCTTAGTTGGGGACGAGACCCAGTACTTC.

The table lists this clone with a few counts. This rearrangement joins TRBV5-4 to TRBJ1-2; D is possibly TRBD1 (5 bases). Germline V lookup: CDR1 SGHNT, CDR2 YYREEE (reference sequence). V lost 1 base and J 6 bases, leaving 13 bases between the germline ends. The CDR3 totals 14 residues. The CDR3 reads CASSLWGGVNGYTF. CDR3 bases: TGTGCCAGCAGCTTGTGGGGCGGGGTGAATGGCTACACCTTC.

This clone was found once. The rearrangement uses TRBV20-1 and TRBJ1-1, with TRBD1 identical over 11 bases. Germline V gene data show CDR1 as DFQATT and CDR2 as SNEGSKA (reference sequence). The CDR3 has 11 amino acids. The CDR3 loop reads CRGQGGTEAFF. The CDR3 bases are TGCAGGGGACAGGGGGGCACTGAAGCTTTCTTT.

This clone was found a few times. V and J are TRBV30 and TRBJ1-6; a weak D match, TRBD1 (5 bases). The germline V gene encodes CDR1 GTSNPN and CDR2 SVGIG (reference sequence). V dropped 0 bases and J dropped 4 bases, with 7 bases sitting between them. The CDR3 totals 14 residues. CDR3: CAWSVPGYNSPLHF. DNA for the CDR3: TGTGCCTGGAGTGTACCAGGGTATAATTCACCCCTCCACTTT.

This clone was counted between two and nine times. The chain is built from TRBV6-5 and TRBJ1-5, with 9 bases lining up with TRBD1. J lost 1 base, V lost 6 bases, and 4 bases had no gene match. Germline-derived CDR1 and CDR2 are MNHEY and SVGAGI. This CDR3 has 15 amino acids. In DNA, the CDR3 is TGTGCCAGCAGGAGGGGACAGGGAAGCAATCAGCCCCAGCATTTT. Protein: CASRRGQGSNQPQHF.

The chain joins TRBV19 to TRBJ1-1; D is possibly TRBD1 (5 bases). The germline V gene has CDR1 LNHDA and CDR2 SQIVND (reference sequence). The CDR3 extends over 15 amino acids. Trimming removed 5 bases at V and 4 bases at J, with 17 bases between. CDR3 in DNA: TGTGCCAGTAGTGCAGCCGGAAGGAGGGGCACTGAAGCTTTCTTT. Amino acid sequence: CASSAAGRRGTEAFF.